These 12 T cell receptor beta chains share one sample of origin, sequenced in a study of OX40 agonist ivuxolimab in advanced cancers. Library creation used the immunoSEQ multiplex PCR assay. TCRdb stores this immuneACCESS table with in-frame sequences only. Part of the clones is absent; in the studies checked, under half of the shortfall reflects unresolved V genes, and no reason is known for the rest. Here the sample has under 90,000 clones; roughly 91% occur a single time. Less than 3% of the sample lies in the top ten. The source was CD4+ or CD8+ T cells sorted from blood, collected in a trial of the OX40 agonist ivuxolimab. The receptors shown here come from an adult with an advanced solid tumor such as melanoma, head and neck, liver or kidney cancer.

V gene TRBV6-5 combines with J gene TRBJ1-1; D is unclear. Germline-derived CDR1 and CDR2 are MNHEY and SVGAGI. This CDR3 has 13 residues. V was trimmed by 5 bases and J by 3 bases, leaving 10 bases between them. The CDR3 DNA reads TGTGCCAGCAGTGAAACAAGATACACTGAAGCTTTCTTT. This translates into CASSETRYTEAFF.

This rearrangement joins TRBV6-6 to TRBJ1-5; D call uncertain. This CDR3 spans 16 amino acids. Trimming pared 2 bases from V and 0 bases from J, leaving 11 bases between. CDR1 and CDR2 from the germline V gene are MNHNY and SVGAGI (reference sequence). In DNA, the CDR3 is TGTGCCAGCAGTTACCAGGACGGTTTTAGCAATCAGCCCCAGCATTTT. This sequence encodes CASSYQDGFSNQPQHF.

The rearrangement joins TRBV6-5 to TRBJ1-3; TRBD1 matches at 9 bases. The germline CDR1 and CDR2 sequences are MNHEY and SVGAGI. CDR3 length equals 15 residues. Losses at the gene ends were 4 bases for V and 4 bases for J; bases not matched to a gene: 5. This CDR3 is CASSLQGAHGNTIYF. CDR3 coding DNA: TGTGCCAGCAGTTTACAGGGGGCGCACGGAAACACCATATATTTT.

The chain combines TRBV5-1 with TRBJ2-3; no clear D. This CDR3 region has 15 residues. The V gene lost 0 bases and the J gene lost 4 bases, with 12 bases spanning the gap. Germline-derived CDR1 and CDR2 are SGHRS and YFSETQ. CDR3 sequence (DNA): TGCGCCAGCAGCTTGGCGCCCGCACCAGCAGATACGCAGTATTTT. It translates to CASSLAPAPADTQYF. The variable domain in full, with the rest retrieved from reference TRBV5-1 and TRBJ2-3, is KAGVTQTPRYLIKTRGQQVTLSCSPISGHRSVSWYQQTPGQGLQFLFEYFSETQRNKGNFPGRFSGRQFSNSRSEMNVSTLELGDSALYLCASSLAPAPADTQYFGPGTRLTVL.

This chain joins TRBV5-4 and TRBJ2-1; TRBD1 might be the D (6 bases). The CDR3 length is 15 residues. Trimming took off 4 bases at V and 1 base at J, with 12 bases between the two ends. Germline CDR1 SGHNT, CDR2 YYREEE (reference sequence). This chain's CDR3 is CASSLSTGSYNEQFF. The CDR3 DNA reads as TGTGCCAGCAGCCTCTCGACAGGTTCCTACAATGAGCAGTTCTTC.

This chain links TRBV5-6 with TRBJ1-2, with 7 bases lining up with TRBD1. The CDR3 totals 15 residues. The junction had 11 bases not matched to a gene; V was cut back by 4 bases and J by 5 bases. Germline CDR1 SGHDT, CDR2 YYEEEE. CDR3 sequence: CASSTRTGALYGYTF. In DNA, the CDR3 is TGTGCCAGCAGCACCCGGACAGGAGCGCTTTATGGCTACACCTTC. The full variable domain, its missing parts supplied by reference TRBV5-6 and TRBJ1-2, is DAGVTQSPTHLIKTRGQQVTLRCSPKSGHDTVSWYQQALGQGPQFIFQYYEEEERQRGNFPDRFSGHQFPNYSSELNVNALLLGDSALYLCASSTRTGALYGYTFGSGTRLTVV.

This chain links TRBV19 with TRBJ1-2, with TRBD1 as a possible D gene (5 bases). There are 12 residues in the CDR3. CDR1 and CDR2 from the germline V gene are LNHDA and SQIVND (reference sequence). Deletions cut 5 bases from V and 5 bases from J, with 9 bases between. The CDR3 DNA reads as TGTGCCAGTAGTGCCCGACAGTATGGCTACACCTTC. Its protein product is CASSARQYGYTF.

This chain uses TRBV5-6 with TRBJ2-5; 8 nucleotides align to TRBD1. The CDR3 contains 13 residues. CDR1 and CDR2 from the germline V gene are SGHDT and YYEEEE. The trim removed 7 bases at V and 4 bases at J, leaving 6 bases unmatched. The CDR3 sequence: CASRKDRGETQYF. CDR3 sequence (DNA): TGTGCCAGCCGAAAAGACAGGGGAGAGACCCAGTACTTC. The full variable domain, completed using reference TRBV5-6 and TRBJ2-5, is DAGVTQSPTHLIKTRGQQVTLRCSPKSGHDTVSWYQQALGQGPQFIFQYYEEEERQRGNFPDRFSGHQFPNYSSELNVNALLLGDSALYLCASRKDRGETQYFGPGTRLLVL.

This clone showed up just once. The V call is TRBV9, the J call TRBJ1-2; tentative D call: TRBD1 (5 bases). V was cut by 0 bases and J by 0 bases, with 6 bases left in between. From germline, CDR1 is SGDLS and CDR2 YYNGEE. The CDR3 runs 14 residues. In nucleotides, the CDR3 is TGTGCCAGCAGCGTAGTACAGGCTAACTATGGCTACACCTTC. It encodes CASSVVQANYGYTF. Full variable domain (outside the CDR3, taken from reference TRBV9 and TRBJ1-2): DSGVTQTPKHLITATGQRVTLRCSPRSGDLSVYWYQQSLDQGLQFLIQYYNGEERAKGNILERFSAQQFPDLHSELNLSSLELGDSALYFCASSVVQANYGYTFGSGTRLTVV.

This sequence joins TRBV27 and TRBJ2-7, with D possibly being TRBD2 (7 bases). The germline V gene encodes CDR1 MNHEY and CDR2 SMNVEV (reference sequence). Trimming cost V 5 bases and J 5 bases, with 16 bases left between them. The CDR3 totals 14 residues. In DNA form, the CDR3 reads TGTGCCAGCAGTACACTCGCGGGGGCTCACGAGCAGTACTTC. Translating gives CASSTLAGAHEQYF.

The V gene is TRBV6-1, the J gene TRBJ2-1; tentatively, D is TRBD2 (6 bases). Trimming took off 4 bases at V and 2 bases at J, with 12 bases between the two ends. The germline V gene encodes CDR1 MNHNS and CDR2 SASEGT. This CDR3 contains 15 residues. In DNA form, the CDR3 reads TGTGCCAGCAGTGCGGGGGTGCAAACCTACAATGAGCAGTTCTTC. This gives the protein CASSAGVQTYNEQFF.

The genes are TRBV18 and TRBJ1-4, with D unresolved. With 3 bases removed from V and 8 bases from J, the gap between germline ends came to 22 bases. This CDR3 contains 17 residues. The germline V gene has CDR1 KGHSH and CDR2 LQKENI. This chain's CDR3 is CASSPQGLDGSDEKLFF. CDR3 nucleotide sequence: TGTGCCAGCTCACCCCAAGGGTTGGACGGAAGCGACGAAAAACTGTTTTTT.